A single sample is the source of the 11 T cell receptor beta chains below, sequenced in a study of blood T cell repertoires in COVID-19. TCRdb's copy holds only in-frame clones and misses some; the assay was immunoSEQ multiplex PCR. The repertoire has 200,000 or so clones, about nine tenths of them found once; the top ten carry around 2.6%. The specimen was PBMCs or T cells enriched from blood (not recorded which). The receptor set was obtained from a woman in her 30s who had recovered from COVID-19.

The rearrangement links TRBV6-1 to TRBJ1-3, with D possibly being TRBD1 (6 bases). The CDR3 loop spans 17 amino acids. Trimming removed 0 bases at V and 0 bases at J, with 12 bases between. Germline assignment: CDR1 MNHNS and CDR2 SASEGT. CDR3 region: CASSEAWGPISGNTIYF. CDR3 in DNA: TGTGCCAGCAGTGAAGCATGGGGGCCAATCTCTGGAAACACCATATATTTT.

This chain connects TRBV3-1 (or the pseudogene TRBV3-2) to TRBJ2-7, with D uncertain. The V gene lost 3 bases and the J gene lost 3 bases, with 3 bases spanning the gap. In germline, CDR1 is LGHDT, CDR2 YNNKEL (reference sequence). The CDR3 has 11 residues. The chain's CDR3 is CASSHGYEQYF. DNA of the CDR3: TGTGCCAGCAGCCACGGCTACGAGCAGTACTTC.

The V gene is TRBV7-9, the J gene TRBJ1-2; D gene uncertain. Germline CDR1 reads SEHNR; CDR2 reads FQNEAQ (reference sequence). Trimming pared 7 bases from V and 4 bases from J, leaving 13 bases between. The CDR3 loop spans 13 amino acids. CDR3 sequence: CASTSRRGYGYTF. The CDR3 DNA reads TGTGCCAGCACCTCTCGGCGAGGCTATGGCTACACCTTC.

This chain links TRBV4-3 with TRBJ1-1; D unclear. The ends were cut back, 0 bases at V and 5 bases at J, with 13 bases in the middle. Looked up from germline, CDR1 is LGHNA and CDR2 is YSLEER. This CDR3 comprises 15 residues. CDR3 in DNA: TGCGCCAGCAGCCAAGATGAGGGCCCGGGGACTGAAGCTTTCTTT. Translation gives CASSQDEGPGTEAFF.

The V and J genes are TRBV7-4 and TRBJ2-7, with 7 bases that match TRBD1. J lost 4 bases, V lost 4 bases, and 10 bases had no gene match. Germline lookup yields CDR1 SGHVT and CDR2 SQSDAQ. The CDR3 runs to 15 residues. CDR3 bases: TGTGCCAGCAGCTCCCGACAGGGTGTAGGATACGAGCAGTACTTC. Amino acid sequence: CASSSRQGVGYEQYF. The full variable domain, rest sourced from reference TRBV7-4 and TRBJ2-7, is GAGVSQSPRYKVAKRGRDVALRCDSISGHVTLYWYRQTLGQGSEVLTYSQSDAQRDKSGRPSGRFSAERPERSVSTLKIQRTEQGDSAVYLCASSSRQGVGYEQYFGPGTRLTVT.

The CDR3 coding sequence is TGTGCCAGTAGTACTCTCTCCCAGGCAAATAGCAATCAGCCCCAGCATTTT. Its translation is CASSTLSQANSNQPQHF. This chain uses TRBV19 with TRBJ1-5; D is unresolved. Trimming took 4 bases from V and 0 from J, leaving 16 bases between them. This CDR3 has 17 amino acids. Germline CDR1 LNHDA, CDR2 SQIVND (reference sequence).

This clone has just one count. The chain couples TRBV27 to TRBJ2-7, with 12 bases matching TRBD2. The J segment lost 2 bases and the V segment lost 6 bases, leaving 5 bases of the junction unmatched. This CDR3 spans 15 amino acids. The germline gives CDR1 MNHEY, CDR2 SMNVEV (reference sequence). This CDR3 reads CASRELAGGTYEQYF. The CDR3 DNA follows: TGTGCCAGCAGGGAACTAGCGGGGGGAACCTACGAGCAGTACTTC.

This chain links TRBV7-9 with TRBJ2-7, with D maybe TRBD2 (5 bases). CDR1 is SEHNR, CDR2 FQNEAQ, per germline (reference sequence). V lost 1 base, J lost 5 bases, and 12 bases lay in between. This CDR3 is 14 amino acids long. The CDR3, as DNA: TGTGCCAGCAGCTTAGTTTCTAGCAGCCACGAGCAGTACTTC. This encodes CASSLVSSSHEQYF. Together with reference TRBV7-9 and TRBJ2-7, the CDR3 gives the full variable domain: DTGVSQNPRHKITKRGQNVTFRCDPISEHNRLYWYRQTLGQGPEFLTYFQNEAQLEKSRLLSDRFSAERPKGSFSTLEIQRTEQGDSAMYLCASSLVSSSHEQYFGPGTRLTVT.

The chain combines TRBV6-5 with TRBJ1-2; 10 bases agree with TRBD1. The germline V gene encodes CDR1 MNHEY and CDR2 SVGAGI. The V segment lost 6 bases and the J segment 5 bases; nucleotides outside the gene matches: 6. CDR3 size: 14 residues. The CDR3, as DNA: TGTGCCAGCAGCAGGACAGGGGGGAGGTATGGCTACACCTTC. Its translation is CASSRTGGRYGYTF.

The chain has TRBV3-1 (or the pseudogene TRBV3-2) and TRBJ1-2; 8 bases fit TRBD1. Trimming took 0 bases from V and 6 from J; bases not matched to a gene: 6. This CDR3 is built from 15 residues. Germline-derived CDR1 and CDR2 are LGHDT and YNNKEL (reference sequence). DNA of the CDR3: TGTGCCAGCAGCCAAGAGTCCCAGGGGGCTAATGGCTACACCTTC. Amino acid sequence: CASSQESQGANGYTF.

The chain couples TRBV10-3 to TRBJ1-1, with TRBD1 matching 9 bases. The CDR3 length is 14 residues. V lost 5 bases and J lost 5; bases outside the gene matches: 6. Germline V gene sequence: CDR1 ENHRY, CDR2 SYGVKD. CDR3 region: CAISPLTGGTEAFF. CDR3 nucleotides: TGTGCCATCAGTCCACTGACAGGGGGTACTGAAGCTTTCTTT.